These 26 T cell receptor beta chains were all obtained from the same sample, sequenced in a study of blood T cell repertoires in COVID-19. TCRdb's table, derived via immunoSEQ multiplex PCR, lists solely in-frame clones and lacks some. This table has 250,000 to 300,000 clones, approximately 91% appearing once. Sequencing used peripheral blood. These receptors were obtained from a woman in her twenties or thirties with acute or convalescent COVID-19.

This clone was recorded only once. V is TRBV6-5 and J is TRBJ2-3; possibly TRBD1 for D (6 bases). With 8 bases removed from V and 1 base from J, the gap between germline ends came to 16 bases. Germline assignment: CDR1 MNHEY and CDR2 SVGAGI. The CDR3 contains 15 residues. The CDR3 nucleotides read TGTGCCAGCGGCCAGACAGGAGCTGGCACAGATACGCAGTATTTT. It encodes CASGQTGAGTDTQYF.

The chain links TRBV29-1 to TRBJ2-6, with 9 bases aligning to TRBD1. Germline CDR1 reads SQVTM; CDR2 reads ANQGSEA. V was clipped by 5 bases and J by 1 base; unmatched bases: 3. This CDR3 comprises 15 residues. CDR3 nucleotides: TGCAGCGTTCCGGGACAGGGATCTGGGGCCAACGTCCTGACTTTC. Translated, it gives CSVPGQGSGANVLTF. Based on the CDR3 plus reference TRBV29-1 and TRBJ2-6, the full variable domain is SAVISQKPSRDICQRGTSLTIQCQVDSQVTMMFWYRQQPGQSLTLIATANQGSEATYESGFVIDKFPISRPNLTFSTLTVSNMSPEDSSIYLCSVPGQGSGANVLTFGAGSRLTVL.

This sequence joins TRBV19 and TRBJ2-4, with D perhaps TRBD2 (6 bases). V was cut by 5 bases and J by 0 bases, with 14 bases left in between. CDR1 and CDR2 from the germline V gene are LNHDA and SQIVND (reference sequence). This CDR3 contains 16 residues. The CDR3 DNA is TGTGCCAGTAGTTTTACAGGAGGGATAGCCAAAAACATTCAGTACTTC. This gives the protein CASSFTGGIAKNIQYF.

The V gene is TRBV5-1, the J gene TRBJ2-1; TRBD2 might be the D (6 bases). The CDR3 covers 15 residues. V dropped 0 bases and J dropped 1 base, with 8 bases sitting between them. Germline assignment: CDR1 SGHRS and CDR2 YFSETQ. The CDR3 DNA reads TGCGCCAGCAGCTTGGTAGCGGATTCCTACAATGAGCAGTTCTTC. Protein sequence: CASSLVADSYNEQFF.

The chain couples TRBV6-1 to TRBJ1-2, with a tentative D call TRBD1 (5 bases). This CDR3 is 15 amino acids long. Per the germline V gene, CDR1 is MNHNS and CDR2 is SASEGT. The V end lost 1 base, the J end lost 1 base, and 10 bases lay between the germline ends. The CDR3 here is CASSEGGSFNYGYTF. CDR3 sequence (DNA): TGTGCCAGCAGTGAAGGGGGCAGTTTTAACTATGGCTACACCTTC.

J is TRBJ2-6 and V is TRBV5-5; maybe TRBD1 (6 bases). The germline V and J ends were trimmed by 4 bases and 2 bases, with 19 bases remaining between them. This CDR3 is 18 amino acids long. Germline V gene lookup returns CDR1 SGHKS and CDR2 YYEKEE (reference sequence). CDR3 residues: CASSPEGEPLPGANVLTF. As DNA, the CDR3 is TGTGCCAGCAGCCCTGAGGGGGAACCCCTCCCTGGGGCCAACGTCCTGACTTTC.

This chain uses TRBV27 with TRBJ2-6; a weak D match, TRBD2 (5 bases). Trimming cost V 8 bases and J 0 bases, with 8 bases left between them. Germline CDR1 is MNHEY and CDR2 is SMNVEV (reference sequence). This CDR3 spans 14 amino acids. The DNA of the CDR3 is TGTGCCAGCCGGAGGATCTCTGGGGCCAACGTCCTGACTTTC. Translating it yields CASRRISGANVLTF.

The V call is TRBV25-1, the J call TRBJ2-1; D perhaps matches TRBD1 (6 bases). This CDR3 spans 14 amino acids. Germline lookup yields CDR1 MGHDK and CDR2 SYGVNS. V was pared by 10 bases and J by 8 bases, with 21 bases between. The CDR3 DNA is TGTGCCATTACATCGGGCAGGGGCATGGATGAGCAGTTCTTC. It is translated as CAITSGRGMDEQFF.

The chain couples TRBV5-6 to TRBJ1-5; 7 bases map to TRBD1. CDR1 is SGHDT and CDR2 is YYEEEE in the germline V gene. V dropped 5 bases and J dropped 5; count of bases not matched to a gene: 7. This CDR3 is built from 14 residues. CDR3 bases: TGTGCCAGCAGTGAAAGACAGGGATATCAGCCCCAGCATTTT. This codes for CASSERQGYQPQHF.

The chain is built from TRBV13 and TRBJ2-7; the D gene is possibly TRBD2 (6 bases). CDR1 and CDR2 from the germline V gene are PRHDT and FYEKMQ (reference sequence). The V gene lost 6 bases and the J gene lost 0 bases, with 15 bases spanning the gap. This CDR3 region has 15 residues. DNA for the CDR3: TGTGCCAGCAGTTATGTAGCGGAGCTCTCCTACGAGCAGTACTTC. It specifies CASSYVAELSYEQYF.

V usage is TRBV25-1 and J usage is TRBJ2-7; D is ambiguous. Germline V lookup: CDR1 MGHDK, CDR2 SYGVNS. The CDR3 contains 11 residues. Trimming shortened V by 6 bases and J by 5 bases, and 8 bases separated the two germline ends. For the CDR3, the DNA is TGTGCCAGCAGACGACTCCACGAGCAGTACTTC. Encoded protein: CASRRLHEQYF.

The J gene is TRBJ1-4, the V gene TRBV25-1; the D gene is possibly TRBD1 (6 bases). The germline gives CDR1 MGHDK, CDR2 SYGVNS. The CDR3 contains 15 residues. V dropped 2 bases and J dropped 8 bases, with 15 bases sitting between them. CDR3 nucleotides: TGTGCCAGCAGTGAAATACAGGGTCTGTCGGAAAAACTGTTTTTT. Translation: CASSEIQGLSEKLFF.

The rearrangement joins TRBV24-1 to TRBJ2-7; 8 bases line up with TRBD2. The CDR3 is made up of 16 amino acids. J was trimmed by 2 bases and V by 4 bases; bases with no gene match: 9. Per the germline V gene, CDR1 is KGHDR and CDR2 is SFDVKD. CDR3 nucleotides: TGTGCCACCAGTGACACCGGGACTAGTTACCCCTACGAGCAGTACTTC. Its protein product is CATSDTGTSYPYEQYF.

The rearrangement uses TRBV19 and TRBJ2-3, with 12 nucleotides matching TRBD2. Looked up from germline, CDR1 is LNHDA and CDR2 is SQIVND (reference sequence). After removal of 1 base from V and 4 bases from J, the junction contained 0 bases not matched to a gene. CDR3 length: 15 amino acids. CDR3 DNA: TGTGCCAGTAGTATAGGGACTAGCGGGGCAGATACGCAGTATTTT. It yields the protein CASSIGTSGADTQYF. The entire variable domain, with the rest obtained from reference TRBV19 and TRBJ2-3, is as follows: DGGITQSPKYLFRKEGQNVTLSCEQNLNHDAMYWYRQDPGQGLRLIYYSQIVNDFQKGDIAEGYSVSREKKESFPLTVTSAQKNPTAFYLCASSIGTSGADTQYFGPGTRLTVL.

In nucleotides, the CDR3 is TGTGCCAGCAGCCGCGTGAGGGGGAGGGCTGGAGATACGCAGTATTTT. Translated: CASSRVRGRAGDTQYF. V gene TRBV11-2 combines with J gene TRBJ2-3, with D tentatively TRBD2 (7 bases). The CDR3 has 16 residues. Germline V CDR1 and CDR2: SGHAT, FQNNGV. Trimming removed 5 bases at V and 5 bases at J, with 20 bases between. Using reference TRBV11-2 and TRBJ2-3 for the parts outside the CDR3, the full variable domain is EAGVAQSPRYKIIEKRQSVAFWCNPISGHATLYWYQQILGQGPKLLIQFQNNGVVDDSQLPKDRFSAERLKGVDSTLKIQPAKLEDSAVYLCASSRVRGRAGDTQYFGPGTRLTVL.

V gene TRBV12-5 combines with J gene TRBJ1-2, with TRBD1 matching 8 bases. The CDR3 extends over 14 amino acids. Germline V gives CDR1 LGHNT, CDR2 FRNRAP. After removal of 0 bases from V and 7 bases from J, the junction contained 4 bases not matched to a gene. CDR3 region: CASGLVPGQGGYTF. CDR3 bases: TGTGCTAGTGGTTTGGTACCTGGACAGGGTGGCTACACCTTC.

The CDR3 DNA reads as TGTGCCAGCAGCAAAAGAGGGCTAGCGGGAGGCGCGAACACCGGGGAGCTGTTTTTT. Amino acid sequence: CASSKRGLAGGANTGELFF. The chain uses TRBV21-1 and TRBJ2-2; the table's TRBD2 call for D was not verified on the DNA. TRBV21-1 is given as a pseudogene. The CDR3 runs to 19 residues.

The chain links TRBV5-4 to TRBJ2-7; the match to TRBD2 covers 8 bases. After removal of 0 bases from V and 3 bases from J, the junction contained 2 bases not matched to a gene. CDR3 size: 14 residues. The germline V gene encodes CDR1 SGHNT and CDR2 YYREEE (reference sequence). The DNA of the CDR3 is TGTGCCAGCAGCTTGGGGGGACTAGTCTACGAGCAGTACTTC. This sequence encodes CASSLGGLVYEQYF.

The CDR3 region has the DNA TGTGCCAGCAGTATATATAGTAGCGGGACCTACGAGCAGTACTTC. Translated: CASSIYSSGTYEQYF. This chain connects TRBV27 to TRBJ2-7; TRBD2 matches at 8 bases. Germline loops: CDR1 MNHEY, CDR2 SMNVEV (reference sequence). J gave up 2 bases and V 5 bases, and 8 bases lay outside the gene matches. The CDR3 is made up of 15 amino acids.

The V call is TRBV7-9, the J call TRBJ2-7; 14 positions agree with TRBD2. The V gene's germline CDR1 is SEHNR and CDR2 FQNEAQ (reference sequence). Trimming at V came to 4 bases and at J to 2 bases, leaving 13 bases not matched to a gene. The CDR3 loop spans 19 amino acids. Here the CDR3 DNA reads TGTGCCAGCAGCTCACCGGGACTAGCGGGAGCGACACAGACCTACGAGCAGTACTTC. It is translated as CASSSPGLAGATQTYEQYF.

V is TRBV7-6 and J is TRBJ2-7, with 10 positions matching TRBD1. This CDR3 spans 18 amino acids. Per the germline V gene, CDR1 is SGHVS and CDR2 is FNYEAQ. Losses at the gene ends were 4 bases for V and 4 bases for J; bases not matched to a gene: 16. CDR3 DNA sequence: TGTGCCAGCAGCTCATACAACCCCGGACAGGGGGTGATTTACGAGCAGTACTTC. It codes for CASSSYNPGQGVIYEQYF.

The chain recombines TRBV7-9 with TRBJ2-7; D may be TRBD1 (6 bases). V was cut by 4 bases and J by 0 bases, with 10 bases left in between. The CDR3 length is 14 residues. CDR1 and CDR2 from the germline V gene are SEHNR and FQNEAQ (reference sequence). The CDR3 DNA reads TGTGCCAGCAGCTCTCGGGACATCTCCTACGAGCAGTACTTC. Translation: CASSSRDISYEQYF. Variable domain in full (rest from reference TRBV7-9 and TRBJ2-7): DTGVSQNPRHKITKRGQNVTFRCDPISEHNRLYWYRQTLGQGPEFLTYFQNEAQLEKSRLLSDRFSAERPKGSFSTLEIQRTEQGDSAMYLCASSSRDISYEQYFGPGTRLTVT.

The chain is built from TRBV7-3 and TRBJ2-3; no clear D gene. The CDR3 covers 14 residues. Trimming left V 5 bases short and J 0 bases short, with 9 bases between. The germline V gene has CDR1 SGHTA and CDR2 FQGTGA. CDR3 sequence reads: CASSEARSTDTQYF. The CDR3 DNA reads TGTGCCAGCAGCGAGGCCAGAAGCACAGATACGCAGTATTTT.

The V call is TRBV11-3, the J call TRBJ2-1; 11 nucleotides match TRBD2. The germline V gene has CDR1 SGHNT and CDR2 YENEEA. The CDR3 is made up of 15 amino acids. V was pared by 6 bases and J by 5 bases, with 6 bases of the junction left unmatched. The CDR3 DNA is TGTGCCAGCAGGTTACTAGCGGGAGCTCACAATGAGCAGTTCTTC. Its protein is CASRLLAGAHNEQFF. The full variable domain, with the rest looked up from reference TRBV11-3 and TRBJ2-1, is EAGVVQSPRYKIIEKKQPVAFWCNPISGHNTLYWYLQNLGQGPELLIRYENEEAVDDSQLPKDRFSAERLKGVDSTLKIQPAELGDSAVYLCASRLLAGAHNEQFFGPGTRLTVL.

The gene calls are TRBV4-2 and TRBJ2-3; 8 positions agree with TRBD1. Germline values: CDR1 LGHNA, CDR2 YNFKEQ. V shed 1 base, J shed 3 bases, and the junction held 9 bases outside the gene matches. CDR3 length equals 17 residues. For the CDR3, the DNA is TGTGCCAGCAGCCAAGTAAGGGGCCAGGGGGCTACAGATACGCAGTATTTT. Its translation is CASSQVRGQGATDTQYF.

The genes are TRBV6-5 and TRBJ2-1; the match to TRBD1 covers 8 bases. The trim removed 11 bases at V and 5 bases at J, leaving 11 bases unmatched. The CDR3 contains 14 residues. Germline V gene sequence: CDR1 MNHEY, CDR2 SVGAGI. The CDR3 DNA reads as TGTGCCGGGTCCGGACAGGGTTTCAACAATGAGCAGTTCTTC. Residues: CAGSGQGFNNEQFF.